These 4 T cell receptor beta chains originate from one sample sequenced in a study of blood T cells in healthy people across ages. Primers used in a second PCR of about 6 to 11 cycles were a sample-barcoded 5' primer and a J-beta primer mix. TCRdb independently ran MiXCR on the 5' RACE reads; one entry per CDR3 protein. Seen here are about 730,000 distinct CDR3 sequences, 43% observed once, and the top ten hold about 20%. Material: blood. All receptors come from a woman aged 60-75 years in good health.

The CDR3 nucleotides read TGTGCCAGCAGTGAAGCAAGGGCAGACATTGAAGCTTTCTTT. Protein product: CASSEARADIEAFF. The chain is built from TRBV6-1 and TRBJ1-1, with no clear D. Germline V gene lookup returns CDR1 MNHNS and CDR2 SASEGT. The V and J ends lost 0 bases and 7 bases respectively, with 12 bases between them. CDR3 length equals 14 residues.

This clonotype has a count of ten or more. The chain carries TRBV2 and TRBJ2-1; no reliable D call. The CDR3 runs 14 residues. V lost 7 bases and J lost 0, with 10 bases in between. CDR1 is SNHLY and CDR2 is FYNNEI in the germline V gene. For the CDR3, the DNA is TGTGCCAGCATAGAAGCGACCTCCTACAATGAGCAGTTCTTC. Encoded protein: CASIEATSYNEQFF.

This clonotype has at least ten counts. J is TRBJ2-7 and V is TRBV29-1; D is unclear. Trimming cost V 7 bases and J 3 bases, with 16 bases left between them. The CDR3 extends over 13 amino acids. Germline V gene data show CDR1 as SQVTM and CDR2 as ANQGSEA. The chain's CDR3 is CSAWRHYLYEQYF. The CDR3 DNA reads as TGCAGCGCGTGGAGACACTACCTCTACGAGCAGTACTTC.

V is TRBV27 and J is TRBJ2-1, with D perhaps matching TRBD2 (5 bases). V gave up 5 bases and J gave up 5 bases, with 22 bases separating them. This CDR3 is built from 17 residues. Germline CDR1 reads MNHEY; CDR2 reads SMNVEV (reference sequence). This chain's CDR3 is CASSPETLAPSNNEQFF. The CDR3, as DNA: TGTGCCAGCAGTCCCGAGACGCTAGCCCCCTCGAACAATGAGCAGTTCTTC.